A single sample gave rise to the 29 T cell receptor beta chains below, sequenced in a study of radiation and T cells in renal cell carcinoma. The time point is: blood 4 weeks post-SBRT, at nephrectomy. Stated treatment: 15 Gy SBRT to primary tumor, nephrectomy 4 weeks later. The data were produced by immunoSEQ multiplex PCR, yet TCRdb's version contains in-frame clones alone and is incomplete. This sample yields around 180,000 clones, of which 88% are seen a single time; approximately 11% belongs to the top ten. Source: blood, taken from a patient whose treatment included radiotherapy and nephrectomy. The source of these receptors is a woman between 50 and 59 years old with renal cell carcinoma.

The chain uses TRBV5-1 and TRBJ2-7, with TRBD1 matching 10 bases. CDR1 and CDR2 (germline): SGHRS, YFSETQ. The V gene end was trimmed by 4 bases and the J gene end by 3 bases; junction bases not matched to a gene: 7. This CDR3 is 15 amino acids long. The CDR3 region is CASSLGTGEGYEQYF. The DNA for the CDR3 is TGCGCCAGCAGCCTAGGGACAGGGGAGGGCTACGAGCAGTACTTC.

The chain links TRBV7-3 to TRBJ2-1, with a weak D call TRBD2 (5 bases). The V gene's germline CDR1 is SGHTA and CDR2 FQGTGA. The CDR3 is made up of 12 amino acids. Between the trimmed V and J ends, which lost 1 base and 13 bases, there was a span of 11 bases. CDR3 amino acids: CASSLSTGNQFF. The CDR3 bases are TGTGCCAGCAGCTTAAGCACGGGGAATCAGTTCTTC.

The V and J genes are TRBV2 and TRBJ1-5, with D possibly matching TRBD1 (5 bases). V was clipped by 2 bases and J by 6 bases, with 11 bases between them. Germline V lookup: CDR1 SNHLY, CDR2 FYNNEI. The CDR3 is 14 amino acids. The CDR3 spells CASSESAGLQPQHF. The CDR3 DNA reads TGTGCCAGCAGTGAATCGGCAGGGCTTCAGCCCCAGCATTTT.

This chain joins TRBV19 and TRBJ1-4; 8 bases agree with TRBD1. Germline values: CDR1 LNHDA, CDR2 SQIVND (reference sequence). V lost 4 bases and J lost 4; bases outside the gene matches: 2. This CDR3 spans 14 amino acids. This CDR3 is CASSRQGNNEKLFF. DNA for the CDR3: TGTGCCAGTAGTAGACAGGGGAATAATGAAAAACTGTTTTTT.

The chain recombines TRBV5-6 with TRBJ1-1; the D is unclear. The length of the CDR3 is 13 residues. Germline V gene sequence: CDR1 SGHDT, CDR2 YYEEEE. Trimming pared 2 bases from V and 0 bases from J, leaving 5 bases between. This CDR3 is CASSFFLNTEAFF. The CDR3 coding sequence is TGTGCCAGCAGCTTTTTCTTGAACACTGAAGCTTTCTTT.

The J gene is TRBJ2-7, the V gene TRBV15; 7 bases line up with TRBD1. J lost 1 base, V lost 2 bases, and 5 bases had no gene match. The CDR3 contains 15 residues. Germline CDR1 and CDR2: LNHNV and YYDKDF (reference sequence). The CDR3 reads CATSRSRTGSYEQYF. The CDR3 bases are TGTGCCACCAGCAGATCCAGGACAGGTTCCTACGAGCAGTACTTC.

The chain is built from TRBV6-1 and TRBJ2-5; 10 nucleotides match TRBD1. Germline lookup yields CDR1 MNHNS and CDR2 SASEGT. The V segment lost 3 bases and the J segment 5 bases; nucleotides outside the gene matches: 6. There are 15 residues in the CDR3. CDR3 sequence: CASSDLDRGRETQYF. The DNA for the CDR3 is TGTGCCAGCAGTGACCTCGACAGGGGGCGGGAGACCCAGTACTTC.

This clone was detected only a few times. The chain carries TRBV18 and TRBJ1-1, with 9 bases aligning to TRBD1. CDR1 is KGHSH and CDR2 is LQKENI in the germline V gene. There are 17 residues in the CDR3. Germline trimming cut 3 bases from V and 5 bases from J; bases unmatched to any gene: 13. The CDR3: CASSPTPGQGWGTEAFF. CDR3 coding DNA: TGTGCCAGCTCACCTACCCCGGGACAGGGTTGGGGAACTGAAGCTTTCTTT.

The CDR3, as DNA: TGTGCCAGCAGCCGGACCGATAACCCCCGGGGACAGAGGGCAGATACGCAGTATTTT. This sequence encodes CASSRTDNPRGQRADTQYF. The chain is built from TRBV7-6 and TRBJ2-3, with 7 bases lining up with TRBD1. With V trimmed by 5 bases and J by 4 bases, 21 bases remained unmatched. Per the germline V gene, CDR1 is SGHVS and CDR2 is FNYEAQ. This CDR3 has 19 amino acids.

As concerns this clone: Germline and junction disagree at one end, which may indicate a read error. V and J are TRBV7-7 and TRBJ2-5, with a weak D call TRBD1 (6 bases). The germline gives CDR1 SSHAT, CDR2 FNYEAQ (reference sequence). CDR3 length equals 13 residues. CDR3 DNA sequence: TGTGCTAGCAGCTTAGAGGGGGTGGAGACCCAGTACTTC. This codes for CASSLEGVETQYF.

J is TRBJ2-7 and V is TRBV19; perhaps TRBD1 as D (5 bases). The CDR3 length is 12 residues. Germline CDR1 and CDR2: LNHDA and SQIVND (reference sequence). The germline V and J ends were trimmed by 7 bases and 7 bases, with 14 bases remaining between them. In DNA, the CDR3 is TGTGCCAGTACAGGGAAGTTTGGAGAGCAGTACTTC. Its protein is CASTGKFGEQYF.

This clone has a single count. The V call is TRBV19, the J call TRBJ2-1, with TRBD2 as a possible D gene (6 bases). The V end lost 5 bases, the J end lost 7 bases, and 15 bases lay between the germline ends. Germline V CDR1 and CDR2: LNHDA, SQIVND (reference sequence). This CDR3 contains 14 residues. The CDR3, as DNA: TGTGCCAGTAGTCTCATTTTAGCGGCGAATGAGCAGTTCTTC. This translates into CASSLILAANEQFF.

The V and J genes are TRBV27 and TRBJ1-2; D is undetermined. Trimming left V 10 bases short and J 0 bases short, with 18 bases between. The CDR3 is 15 residues long. Germline values: CDR1 MNHEY, CDR2 SMNVEV (reference sequence). The CDR3 coding sequence is TGTGCCACCAGCAGCAGTAGGTATACTAACTATGGCTACACCTTC. As protein: CATSSSRYTNYGYTF.

In nucleotides, the CDR3 is TGTGCCAGCAGCGGCCGGGACAGCGACAATCAGCCCCAGCATTTT. Translating it yields CASSGRDSDNQPQHF. The chain uses TRBV21-1 and TRBJ1-5; the table's D gene call, TRBD1, was not cross checked with the DNA. TRBV21-1 is flagged as a pseudogene. The CDR3 sequence is 15 residues long.

The V and J genes are TRBV4-1 and TRBJ2-7; 10 positions agree with TRBD2. This CDR3 region has 16 residues. J lost 3 bases, V lost 1 base, and 6 bases had no gene match. The germline gives CDR1 MGHRA, CDR2 YSYEKL. CDR3 sequence reads: CASSQALAGALYEQYF. DNA for the CDR3: TGCGCCAGCAGCCAAGCCCTAGCGGGGGCCCTCTACGAGCAGTACTTC.

This clone has a single count. This chain links TRBV5-1 with TRBJ1-4; D call uncertain. Trimming pared 0 bases from V and 8 bases from J, leaving 11 bases between. In germline, CDR1 is SGHRS, CDR2 YFSETQ. The CDR3 consists of 14 residues. The CDR3 bases are TGCGCCAGCAGCTTGGGGTGGGGAAAGGAAAAACTGTTTTTT. Its translation: CASSLGWGKEKLFF.

The V call is TRBV2, the J call TRBJ1-2; 7 bases are a match to TRBD1. The CDR3 is 13 amino acids. The germline gives CDR1 SNHLY, CDR2 FYNNEI. V was pared by 9 bases and J by 1 base, with 5 bases of the junction left unmatched. CDR3 in amino acids: CARERQGNYGYTF. In DNA, the CDR3 is TGTGCCAGGGAGCGACAGGGTAACTATGGCTACACCTTC.

The chain employs TRBV7-2 and TRBJ2-4; D is unresolved. CDR3 size: 15 residues. Germline values: CDR1 SGHTA, CDR2 FQGNSA. The V end lost 1 base, the J end lost 0 bases, and 7 bases lay between the germline ends. DNA of the CDR3: TGTGCCAGCAGCTTAGGAGCCGTAGCCAAAAACATTCAGTACTTC. This gives the protein CASSLGAVAKNIQYF.

Only a few counts were recorded for this clone. The rearrangement joins TRBV11-2 to TRBJ2-1; D uncertain. The V gene lost 10 bases and the J gene lost 4 bases, with 11 bases spanning the gap. The CDR3 contains 12 residues. Germline assignment: CDR1 SGHAT and CDR2 FQNNGV. CDR3 amino acids: CAKKPEYNEQFF. The CDR3 DNA reads as TGTGCCAAAAAACCGGAGTACAATGAGCAGTTCTTC.

The rearrangement uses TRBV2 and TRBJ1-2, with TRBD1 matching over 8 bases. The trim removed 6 bases at V and 8 bases at J, leaving 11 bases unmatched. The CDR3 covers 14 residues. Germline V lookup: CDR1 SNHLY, CDR2 FYNNEI. CDR3 in amino acids: CASSGGIRGPGYTF. The CDR3 bases are TGTGCCAGCAGCGGGGGGATCAGGGGGCCCGGCTACACCTTC.

As DNA, the CDR3 is TGTGCCAGCAGCTTGGCCGACCCGAACTATGGCTACACCTTC. Amino acids: CASSLADPNYGYTF. V gene TRBV5-4 combines with J gene TRBJ1-2; D is undetermined. Germline CDR1 and CDR2: SGHNT and YYREEE (reference sequence). The CDR3 covers 14 residues. The V end was cut by 0 bases, the J end by 2 bases, with 8 bases between.

This clone was counted between two and nine times. This chain connects TRBV7-8 to TRBJ1-2, with 7 bases identical to TRBD1. Trimming at V came to 3 bases and at J to 6 bases, leaving 4 bases not matched to a gene. The length of the CDR3 is 13 residues. Germline values: CDR1 SGHVS, CDR2 FQNEAQ. The chain's CDR3 is CASSLTGTNGYTF. The DNA of the CDR3 is TGTGCCAGCAGCTTGACAGGGACGAATGGCTACACCTTC.

The chain employs TRBV4-2 and TRBJ1-2, with a possible D match to TRBD1 (5 bases). CDR3 length equals 15 residues. V was cut by 0 bases and J by 2 bases, with 10 bases left in between. Germline V gene sequence: CDR1 LGHNA, CDR2 YNFKEQ. CDR3 bases: TGTGCCAGCAGCCAAGAGAACGGGGCCAACTATGGCTACACCTTC. This gives the protein CASSQENGANYGYTF.

As DNA, the CDR3 is TGCGCCAGCAGCCCCGGGGACAGCCATTCCTACAATGAGCAGTTCTTC. Residues: CASSPGDSHSYNEQFF. The chain recombines TRBV5-1 with TRBJ2-1, with TRBD1 identical over 7 bases. The CDR3 spans 16 residues. The ends lost 4 bases at V and 1 base at J; junction bases unmatched: 8. The germline V gene encodes CDR1 SGHRS and CDR2 YFSETQ.

This clone was detected once. This chain joins TRBV19 and TRBJ1-2; TRBD1 aligns across 12 bases. Per germline, CDR1 LNHDA and CDR2 SQIVND (reference sequence). The CDR3 sequence is 17 residues long. Germline trimming cut 6 bases from V and 5 bases from J; bases unmatched to any gene: 13. CDR3 sequence: CASSTLPGQGAGYGYTF. In nucleotides, the CDR3 is TGTGCCAGTAGCACTCTTCCGGGACAGGGGGCTGGGTATGGCTACACCTTC.

The chain uses TRBV25-1 and TRBJ2-3; D is ambiguous. Germline V gene lookup returns CDR1 MGHDK and CDR2 SYGVNS. The CDR3 loop spans 12 amino acids. The V gene lost 1 base and the J gene lost 4 bases, with 3 bases spanning the gap. CDR3 sequence: CASSEFADTQYF. CDR3 nucleotide sequence: TGTGCCAGCAGTGAATTTGCAGATACGCAGTATTTT.

V gene TRBV5-1 combines with J gene TRBJ2-7; TRBD1 or TRBD2 may be the D gene (5 bases each). There are 13 residues in the CDR3. The ends were cut back, 4 bases at V and 3 bases at J, with 11 bases in the middle. Germline CDR1 reads SGHRS; CDR2 reads YFSETQ. The CDR3 DNA reads TGCGCCAGCAGCCCATGGGACGGCTACGAGCAGTACTTC. Protein: CASSPWDGYEQYF.

This clone was seen only a few times. V and J are TRBV6-1 and TRBJ1-1, with D perhaps TRBD1 (6 bases). Trimming took 4 bases from V and 10 from J, leaving 13 bases between them. From germline, CDR1 is MNHNS and CDR2 SASEGT. The CDR3 is 12 residues long. This chain's CDR3 is CASSAEGDRAFF. The DNA for the CDR3 is TGTGCCAGCAGTGCCGAGGGGGATAGAGCTTTCTTT.

J is TRBJ2-3 and V is TRBV13; TRBD2 matches at 7 bases. The CDR3 is 15 residues long. J gave up 4 bases and V 5 bases, and 9 bases lay outside the gene matches. Germline CDR1 PRHDT, CDR2 FYEKMQ (reference sequence). CDR3 protein: CASSPLGGRPDTQYF. DNA for the CDR3: TGTGCCAGCAGCCCCTTGGGGGGGAGACCAGATACGCAGTATTTT.